This T cell receptor (beta chain) was documented in a study of T cell clones after liver transplantation. Study-level information: Three of eight recipients were HCV-positive; others had non-autoimmune, non-viral indications. General observations from the study: Migration into the graft, not deletion, may explain lost graft donor-reactive T cells.

Assay used: immunoSEQ multiplex PCR; TCRdb lists only in-frame clones, some missing. Of over 50,000 clones in the sample, 85% to 90% were seen once. Concerning this clone: Antigen: not known.

In germline, CDR1 is MNHEY, CDR2 SMNVEV (reference sequence). The CDR3 spans 15 residues. V lost 2 bases, J lost 0 bases, and 8 bases lay in between. The specimen was CD8+ T cells from blood, collected 12 months after liver transplant. The receptor's source is a human patient who received a liver transplant. The T cells may come from the graft donor. The chain combines TRBV27 with TRBJ2-1, with unresolved D. The CDR3 here is CASSLMASSYNEQFF. The CDR3 bases are TGTGCCAGCAGTTTAATGGCCAGCTCCTACAATGAGCAGTTCTTC.